A single sample gave rise to the 7 T cell receptor beta chains below, sequenced in a study of T cell responses to AZD1222 COVID-19 vaccine. Profiled with immunoSEQ multiplex PCR; TCRdb holds only in-frame clones, not every one. The data hold over 100,000 clones, with about 85% observed a single time. The material was peripheral blood, obtained on day 0 of AZD1222 vaccination. Receptors were obtained from an adult in good health.

The chain carries TRBV6-5 and TRBJ2-3; tentative D call: TRBD2 (6 bases). Germline CDR1 MNHEY, CDR2 SVGAGI. With 7 bases removed from V and 4 bases from J, the gap between germline ends came to 9 bases. The CDR3 extends over 12 amino acids. CDR3 nucleotide sequence: TGTGCCAGCAAAGCGGGCCCAGATACGCAGTATTTT. Its protein product is CASKAGPDTQYF.

This sequence joins TRBV3-1 (or the pseudogene TRBV3-2) and TRBJ2-5, with a possible D match to TRBD2 (6 bases). CDR1 and CDR2 from the germline V gene are LGHDT and YNNKEL (reference sequence). CDR3 length equals 16 residues. V lost 1 base, J lost 4 bases, and 16 bases lay in between. CDR3 DNA: TGTGCCAGCAGCCAAGTAGGGACGGGAGTTGGAGAGACCCAGTACTTC. Its protein is CASSQVGTGVGETQYF.

A single count supports this clone. V usage is TRBV28 and J usage is TRBJ2-7, with a possible D match to TRBD2 (6 bases). Germline V gene data show CDR1 as MDHEN and CDR2 as SYDVKM. This CDR3 has 14 amino acids. V lost 5 bases to trimming and J lost 3 bases, with 14 bases between them. CDR3 nucleotide sequence: TGTGCCAGCAGTCGGGACTTTGTTAACTACGAGCAGTACTTC. It translates to CASSRDFVNYEQYF.

About this clone: An end of the junction does not agree with germline; a read error may underlie this. V gene TRBV5-1 combines with J gene TRBJ2-1; the match to TRBD2 covers 8 bases. Germline V gene data show CDR1 as SGHRS and CDR2 as YFSETQ. CDR3 length: 14 residues. The CDR3 nucleotides are TGCGCCAGCAGGTTGGGGACTAGTTCCCCTGAGCAGTTCTTC. Its translation is CASRLGTSSPEQFF.

The J gene is TRBJ2-5, the V gene TRBV15, with 7 bases matching TRBD2. This CDR3 is built from 15 residues. Trimming removed 1 base from V and 0 bases from J; junction bases left unmatched: 2. The germline V gene has CDR1 LNHNV and CDR2 YYDKDF (reference sequence). The CDR3 nucleotides read TGTGCCACCAGCAGAGTGCGGGGGTACCAAGAGACCCAGTACTTC. It specifies CATSRVRGYQETQYF.

V usage is TRBV18 and J usage is TRBJ2-7; D remains unclear. V was cut by 4 bases and J by 0 bases, with 10 bases left in between. The CDR3 is made up of 14 amino acids. Germline V CDR1 and CDR2: KGHSH, LQKENI. CDR3 in amino acids: CASSRDLSSYEQYF. Written as DNA, the CDR3 is TGTGCCAGCTCACGCGACTTAAGCTCCTACGAGCAGTACTTC.

The rearrangement uses TRBV18 and TRBJ2-7; D call uncertain. The CDR3 runs 14 residues. The germline V gene encodes CDR1 KGHSH and CDR2 LQKENI. Trimming stripped 3 bases from V and 0 bases from J, with 9 bases between. CDR3: CASSPIGDSYEQYF. The CDR3 DNA is TGTGCCAGCTCACCGATTGGGGACTCCTACGAGCAGTACTTC.